Below, 12 T cell receptor beta chains from the same sample are listed, as sequenced in a study of cytomegalovirus exposure and HLA in healthy donors. This PCR relied on a set of 60 Vbeta primers and 13 Jbeta primers. Libraries were prepared by immunoSEQ multiplex PCR; TCRdb keeps only in-frame clonotypes and omits some of them. The table has approximately 150,000 clones, 79% seen once. Source material: PBMCs. Every receptor here comes from a man over 45 in good health and CMV-seropositive.

This clone showed up just once. This chain uses TRBV19 with TRBJ1-5, with 8 bases aligning to TRBD1. In germline, CDR1 is LNHDA, CDR2 SQIVND (reference sequence). J lost 5 bases, V lost 5 bases, and 2 bases had no gene match. The CDR3 totals 13 residues. The DNA of the CDR3 is TGTGCCAGTAGTTTACAGGGGGATCAGCCCCAGCATTTT. Its protein is CASSLQGDQPQHF.

The rearrangement links TRBV5-1 to TRBJ1-1; D gene uncertain. CDR3 size: 15 residues. The ends were cut back, 0 bases at V and 1 base at J, with 10 bases in the middle. Germline loops: CDR1 SGHRS, CDR2 YFSETQ. The CDR3 protein is CASSLAPSGNTEAFF. The CDR3 DNA sequence: TGCGCCAGCAGCTTGGCCCCGTCAGGGAACACTGAAGCTTTCTTT.

The gene calls are TRBV7-9 and TRBJ2-7, with 9 bases fitting TRBD2. Germline CDR1 SEHNR, CDR2 FQNEAQ (reference sequence). V was pared by 7 bases and J by 5 bases, with 6 bases of the junction left unmatched. The CDR3 length is 13 residues. The CDR3 nucleotides are TGTGCCAGCAAGGCGGGAGGGTCCCACGAGCAGTACTTC. This gives the protein CASKAGGSHEQYF. Based on the CDR3 plus reference TRBV7-9 and TRBJ2-7, the full variable domain is DTGVSQNPRHKITKRGQNVTFRCDPISEHNRLYWYRQTLGQGPEFLTYFQNEAQLEKSRLLSDRFSAERPKGSFSTLEIQRTEQGDSAMYLCASKAGGSHEQYFGPGTRLTVT.

The gene calls are TRBV4-2 and TRBJ2-7; 11 nucleotides agree with TRBD2. CDR3 length equals 16 residues. Looked up from germline, CDR1 is LGHNA and CDR2 is YNFKEQ. V gave up 1 base and J gave up 1 base; unmatched junction bases: 3. CDR3 DNA: TGTGCCAGCAGCCAAGCTCTAGCGGGAGGATCCTACGAGCAGTACTTC. Its protein is CASSQALAGGSYEQYF.

The chain carries TRBV7-9 and TRBJ1-2, with 8 bases lining up with TRBD1. The ends lost 4 bases at V and 6 bases at J; junction bases unmatched: 10. The CDR3 contains 15 residues. Germline CDR1 is SEHNR and CDR2 is FQNEAQ (reference sequence). CDR3 in amino acids: CASSSRGAQGDGYTF. As DNA, the CDR3 is TGTGCCAGCAGCTCCCGAGGGGCACAGGGGGATGGCTACACCTTC.

This clone came up a few times. CDR3 coding DNA: TGCGCCAGCCAAGCCGGAGGGACTAGCACAGATACGCAGTATTTT. Residues: CASQAGGTSTDTQYF. This chain uses TRBV5-1 with TRBJ2-3; the D gene is possibly TRBD2 (6 bases). Germline V gene data show CDR1 as SGHRS and CDR2 as YFSETQ. This CDR3 region has 15 residues. Between the trimmed V and J ends, which lost 7 bases and 0 bases, there was a span of 15 bases.

The chain combines TRBV5-1 with TRBJ2-2; tentative D call: TRBD1 (5 bases). The ends were cut back, 1 base at V and 6 bases at J, with 13 bases in the middle. The germline V gene has CDR1 SGHRS and CDR2 YFSETQ. The CDR3 is 15 residues long. The CDR3 loop reads CASSLRWGSSGELFF. The DNA of the CDR3 is TGCGCCAGCAGCTTGCGCTGGGGCTCGTCCGGGGAGCTGTTTTTT.

This sequence joins TRBV27 and TRBJ2-7, with 10 bases that match TRBD1. This CDR3 is built from 12 residues. V trimming: 6 bases; J trimming: 11 bases; junction bases outside the gene matches: 7. CDR1 is MNHEY and CDR2 is SMNVEV in the germline V gene (reference sequence). In nucleotides, the CDR3 is TGTGCCAGCAGCCCGGGACAGGGGTCGGAGTACTTC. It specifies CASSPGQGSEYF.

The V and J genes are TRBV4-1 and TRBJ2-7, with TRBD2 identical over 9 bases. From germline, CDR1 is MGHRA and CDR2 YSYEKL. With V trimmed by 4 bases and J by 2 bases, 9 bases remained unmatched. The CDR3 consists of 16 residues. The CDR3 loop is CASSPSAGGTAYEQYF. The CDR3 region has the DNA TGCGCCAGCAGCCCCTCAGCGGGAGGTACGGCCTACGAGCAGTACTTC.

The chain recombines TRBV5-4 with TRBJ2-5; TRBD2 matches 14 bases. The end of the DNA is better explained by TRBJ2-7, so the J call may be wrong. Germline CDR1 is SGHNT and CDR2 is YYREEE (reference sequence). The CDR3 is made up of 17 amino acids. CDR3: CASSPGLAGAGWGEQYF. In DNA form, the CDR3 reads TGTGCCAGCAGCCCGGGACTAGCGGGGGCTGGCTGGGGCGAGCAGTACTTC.

The chain employs TRBV9 and TRBJ1-3; D not certain. Trimming removed 0 bases at V and 3 bases at J, with 7 bases between. The CDR3 is 14 amino acids. The germline CDR1 and CDR2 sequences are SGDLS and YYNGEE. The CDR3 coding sequence is TGTGCCAGCAGCGTAGTGGGAGATGGAAACACCATATATTTT. Its protein is CASSVVGDGNTIYF.

The V call is TRBV27, the J call TRBJ2-2; D gene ambiguous. This CDR3 spans 14 amino acids. Trimming cost V 1 base and J 1 base, with 4 bases left between them. Germline lookup yields CDR1 MNHEY and CDR2 SMNVEV (reference sequence). The CDR3 region is CASSLWQNTGELFF. The CDR3 nucleotides are TGTGCCAGCAGTTTATGGCAGAACACCGGGGAGCTGTTTTTT.